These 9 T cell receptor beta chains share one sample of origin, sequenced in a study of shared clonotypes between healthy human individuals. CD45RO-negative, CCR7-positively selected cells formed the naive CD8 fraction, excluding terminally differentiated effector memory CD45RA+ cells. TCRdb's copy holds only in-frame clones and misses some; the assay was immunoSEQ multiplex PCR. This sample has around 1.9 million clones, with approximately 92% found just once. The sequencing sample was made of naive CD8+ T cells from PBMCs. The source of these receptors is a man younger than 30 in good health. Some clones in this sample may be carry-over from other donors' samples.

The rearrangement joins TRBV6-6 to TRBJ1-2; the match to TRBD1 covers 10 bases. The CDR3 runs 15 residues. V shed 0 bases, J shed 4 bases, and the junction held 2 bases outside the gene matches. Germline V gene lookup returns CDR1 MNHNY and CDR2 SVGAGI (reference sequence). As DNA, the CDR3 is TGTGCCAGCAGTTACTCGGACAGGGGGTTCTATGGCTACACCTTC. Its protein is CASSYSDRGFYGYTF.

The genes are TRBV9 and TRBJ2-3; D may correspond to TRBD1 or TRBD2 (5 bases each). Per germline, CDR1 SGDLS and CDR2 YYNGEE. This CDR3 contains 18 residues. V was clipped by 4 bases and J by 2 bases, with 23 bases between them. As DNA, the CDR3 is TGTGCCAGCAGCCCACCCCGACTTGGGGGTGTCGACACAGATACGCAGTATTTT. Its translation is CASSPPRLGGVDTDTQYF.

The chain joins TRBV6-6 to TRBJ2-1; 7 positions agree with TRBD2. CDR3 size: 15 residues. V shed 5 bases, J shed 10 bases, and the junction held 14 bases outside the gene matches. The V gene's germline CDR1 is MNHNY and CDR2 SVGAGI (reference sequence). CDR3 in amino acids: CASSLLAEGSGEQFF. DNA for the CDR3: TGTGCCAGCAGTCTGCTAGCGGAGGGCTCGGGCGAGCAGTTCTTC.

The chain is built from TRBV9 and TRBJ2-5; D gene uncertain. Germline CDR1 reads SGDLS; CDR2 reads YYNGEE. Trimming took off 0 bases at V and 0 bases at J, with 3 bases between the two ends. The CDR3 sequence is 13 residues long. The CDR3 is CASSVADQETQYF. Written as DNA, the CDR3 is TGTGCCAGCAGCGTAGCGGACCAAGAGACCCAGTACTTC. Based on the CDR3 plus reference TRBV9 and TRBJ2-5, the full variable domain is DSGVTQTPKHLITATGQRVTLRCSPRSGDLSVYWYQQSLDQGLQFLIQYYNGEERAKGNILERFSAQQFPDLHSELNLSSLELGDSALYFCASSVADQETQYFGPGTRLLVL.

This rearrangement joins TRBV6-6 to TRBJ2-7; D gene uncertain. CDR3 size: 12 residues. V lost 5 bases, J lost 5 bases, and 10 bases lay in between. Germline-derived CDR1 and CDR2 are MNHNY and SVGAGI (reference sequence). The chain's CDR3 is CASSPMPNEQYF. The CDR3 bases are TGTGCCAGCAGTCCCATGCCCAACGAGCAGTACTTC.

The DNA for the CDR3 is TGTGCCAGCAGTCCTTATTCCCCAAACTATGGCTACACCTTC. This translates into CASSPYSPNYGYTF. The chain has TRBV9 and TRBJ1-2, with unresolved D. The CDR3 has 14 residues. Looked up from germline, CDR1 is SGDLS and CDR2 is YYNGEE. The ends were cut back, 5 bases at V and 2 bases at J, with 13 bases in the middle.

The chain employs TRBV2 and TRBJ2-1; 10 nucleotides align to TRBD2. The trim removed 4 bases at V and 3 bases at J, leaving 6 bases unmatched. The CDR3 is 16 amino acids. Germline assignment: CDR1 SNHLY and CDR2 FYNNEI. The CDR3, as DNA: TGTGCCAGCAGTGTAATAGGACTAGCGGACTACAATGAGCAGTTCTTC. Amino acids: CASSVIGLADYNEQFF.

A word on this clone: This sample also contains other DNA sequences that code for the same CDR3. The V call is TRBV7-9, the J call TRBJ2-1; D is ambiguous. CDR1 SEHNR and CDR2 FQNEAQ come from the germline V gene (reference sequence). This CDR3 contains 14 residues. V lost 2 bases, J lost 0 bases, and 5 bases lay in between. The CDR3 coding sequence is TGTGCCAGCAGCTTAATTAGCTCCTACAATGAGCAGTTCTTC. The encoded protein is CASSLISSYNEQFF.

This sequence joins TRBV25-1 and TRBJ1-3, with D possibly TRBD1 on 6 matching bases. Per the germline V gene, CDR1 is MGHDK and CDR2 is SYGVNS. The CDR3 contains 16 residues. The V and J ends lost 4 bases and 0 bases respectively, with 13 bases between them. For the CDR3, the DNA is TGTGCCAGCAGTGCTCACAGGGACTCCTCTGGAAACACCATATATTTT. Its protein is CASSAHRDSSGNTIYF.